This TCR beta chain was recovered during a study of Ad26.COV2.S vaccination and SARS-CoV-2 variants. As to treatment: 15 to 20 received Ad26.COV2.S at low or high dose, single or two shots; five or six received placebo; per-sample allocation not given. The samples date from day 63 after the first vaccine or placebo injection. Only in-frame clones appear in the TCRdb table, and some are missing; sequencing was by immunoSEQ multiplex PCR. The repertoire has about 450,000 clones, roughly nine tenths of them found once; the top ten carry about 2.5%. CDR1 is LGHNA, CDR2 YNFKEQ, per germline. J was trimmed by 9 bases and V by 0 bases; bases with no gene match: 9. There are 16 residues in the CDR3.

The chain combines TRBV4-2 with TRBJ2-1, with TRBD2 matching over 9 bases. Sequences were derived from peripheral blood, sampled in a trial of Ad26.COV2.S vaccine versus placebo. The clonotype originates from a person aged 18 to 59 who received the Ad26.COV2.S COVID-19 vaccine or a placebo. The CDR3 coding sequence is TGTGCCAGCAGCCAAGATTACAGCGGGAGGCGAACTGAGCAGTTCTTC. Protein product: CASSQDYSGRRTEQFF.